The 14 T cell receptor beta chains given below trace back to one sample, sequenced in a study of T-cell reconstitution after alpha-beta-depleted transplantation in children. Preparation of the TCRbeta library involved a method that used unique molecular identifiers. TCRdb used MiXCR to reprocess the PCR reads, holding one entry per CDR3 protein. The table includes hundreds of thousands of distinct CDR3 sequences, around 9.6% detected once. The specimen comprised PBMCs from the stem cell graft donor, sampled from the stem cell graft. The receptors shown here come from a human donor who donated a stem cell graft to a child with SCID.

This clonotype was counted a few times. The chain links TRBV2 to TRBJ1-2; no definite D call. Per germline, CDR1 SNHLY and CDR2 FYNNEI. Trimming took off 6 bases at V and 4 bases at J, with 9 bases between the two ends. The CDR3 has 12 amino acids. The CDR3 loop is CASRYSGYGYTF. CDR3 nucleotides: TGTGCCAGCAGGTACTCCGGCTATGGCTACACCTTC.

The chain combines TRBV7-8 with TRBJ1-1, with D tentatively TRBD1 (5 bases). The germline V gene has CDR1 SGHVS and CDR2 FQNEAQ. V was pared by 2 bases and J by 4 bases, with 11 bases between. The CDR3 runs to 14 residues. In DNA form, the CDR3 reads TGTGCCAGCAGCTTACTCCCGGGGGGCACTGAAGCTTTCTTT. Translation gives CASSLLPGGTEAFF.

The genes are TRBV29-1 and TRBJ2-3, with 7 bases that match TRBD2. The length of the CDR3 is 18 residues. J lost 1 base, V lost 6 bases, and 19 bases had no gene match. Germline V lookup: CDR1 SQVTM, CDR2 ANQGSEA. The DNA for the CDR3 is TGCAGCGTGGAGCATACCGGACTAGTCCCGCGGGGCACAGATACGCAGTATTTT. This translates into CSVEHTGLVPRGTDTQYF.

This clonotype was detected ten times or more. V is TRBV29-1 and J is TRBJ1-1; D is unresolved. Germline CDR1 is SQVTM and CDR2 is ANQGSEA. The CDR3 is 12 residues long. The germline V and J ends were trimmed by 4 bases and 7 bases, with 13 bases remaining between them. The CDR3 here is CSVVRGVFEAFF. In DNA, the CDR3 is TGCAGCGTTGTTCGGGGAGTTTTTGAAGCTTTCTTT. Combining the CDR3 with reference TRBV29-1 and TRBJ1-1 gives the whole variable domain SAVISQKPSRDICQRGTSLTIQCQVDSQVTMMFWYRQQPGQSLTLIATANQGSEATYESGFVIDKFPISRPNLTFSTLTVSNMSPEDSSIYLCSVVRGVFEAFFGQGTRLTVV.

The CDR3 region has the DNA TGTGCCAGCAGCTTAGTTGACGGCACCGGGGAGCTGTTTTTT. This gives the protein CASSLVDGTGELFF. The rearrangement links TRBV7-9 to TRBJ2-2; D gene unclear. Germline lookup yields CDR1 SEHNR and CDR2 FQNEAQ (reference sequence). There are 14 residues in the CDR3. The V gene lost 1 base and the J gene lost 4 bases, with 7 bases spanning the gap.

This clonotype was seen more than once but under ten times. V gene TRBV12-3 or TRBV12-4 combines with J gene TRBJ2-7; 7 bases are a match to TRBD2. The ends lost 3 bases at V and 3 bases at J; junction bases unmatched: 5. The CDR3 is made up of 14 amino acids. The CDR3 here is CASSFGGGNYEQYF. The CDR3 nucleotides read TGTGCCAGCAGTTTTGGGGGGGGGAACTACGAGCAGTACTTC.

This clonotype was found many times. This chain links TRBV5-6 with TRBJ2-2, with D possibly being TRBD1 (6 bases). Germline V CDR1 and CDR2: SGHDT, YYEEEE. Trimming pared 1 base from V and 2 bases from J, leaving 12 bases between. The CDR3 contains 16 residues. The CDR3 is CASSLWDIANTGELFF. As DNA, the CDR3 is TGTGCCAGCAGCTTGTGGGACATAGCTAACACCGGGGAGCTGTTTTTT.

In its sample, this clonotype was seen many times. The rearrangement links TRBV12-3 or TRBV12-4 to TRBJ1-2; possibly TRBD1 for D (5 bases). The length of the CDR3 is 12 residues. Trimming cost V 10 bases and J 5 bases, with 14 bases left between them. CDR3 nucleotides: TGTGCCACAGGGTGGGTAGGGTATGGCTACACCTTC. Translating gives CATGWVGYGYTF.

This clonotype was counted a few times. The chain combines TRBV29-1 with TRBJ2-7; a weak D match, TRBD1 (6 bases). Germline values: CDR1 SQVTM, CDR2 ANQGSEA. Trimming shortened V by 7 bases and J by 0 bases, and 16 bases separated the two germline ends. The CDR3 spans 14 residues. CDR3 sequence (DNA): TGCAGCGCCGGTCTCTCGGACAGCTCCTACGAGCAGTACTTC. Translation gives CSAGLSDSSYEQYF.

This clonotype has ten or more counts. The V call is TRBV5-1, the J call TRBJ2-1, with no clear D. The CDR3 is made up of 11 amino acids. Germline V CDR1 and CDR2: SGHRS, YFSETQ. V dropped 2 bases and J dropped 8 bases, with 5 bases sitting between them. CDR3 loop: CASSFTDEQFF. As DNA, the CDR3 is TGCGCCAGCAGCTTTACGGATGAGCAGTTCTTC.

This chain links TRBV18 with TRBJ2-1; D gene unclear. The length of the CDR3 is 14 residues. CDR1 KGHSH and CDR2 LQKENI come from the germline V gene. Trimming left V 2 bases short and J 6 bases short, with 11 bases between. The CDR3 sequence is CASSPFDAANEQFF. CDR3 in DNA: TGTGCCAGCTCACCATTCGACGCCGCCAATGAGCAGTTCTTC.

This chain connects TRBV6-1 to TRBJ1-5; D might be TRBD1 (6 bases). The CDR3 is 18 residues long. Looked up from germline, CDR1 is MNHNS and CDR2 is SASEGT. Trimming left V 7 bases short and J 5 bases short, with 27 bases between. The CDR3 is CASNPLGGRQARHQPQHF. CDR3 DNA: TGTGCCAGCAATCCCTTAGGGGGAAGACAGGCCCGTCATCAGCCCCAGCATTTT.

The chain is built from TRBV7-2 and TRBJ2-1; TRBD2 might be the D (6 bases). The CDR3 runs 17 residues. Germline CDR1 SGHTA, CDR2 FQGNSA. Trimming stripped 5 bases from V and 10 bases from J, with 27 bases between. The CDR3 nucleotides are TGTGCCAGCAGCCCGAGGGAGGCACTACCTACTACAAGGGAGCAGTTCTTC. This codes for CASSPREALPTTREQFF.

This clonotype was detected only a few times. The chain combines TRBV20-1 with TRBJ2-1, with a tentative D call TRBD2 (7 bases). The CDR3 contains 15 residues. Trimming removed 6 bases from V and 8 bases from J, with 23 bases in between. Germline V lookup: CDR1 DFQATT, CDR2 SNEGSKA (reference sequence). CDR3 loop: CSAQSPGGPVDEQFF. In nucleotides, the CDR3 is TGCAGTGCGCAAAGTCCCGGGGGGCCGGTGGATGAGCAGTTCTTC.